This T cell receptor (beta chain) comes out of a study of T-cell reconstitution after alpha-beta-depleted transplantation in children. Germline CDR1 reads MNHEY; CDR2 reads SVGAGI. This CDR3 contains 12 residues. The germline V and J ends were trimmed by 5 bases and 8 bases, with 11 bases remaining between them. This clonotype was seen ten or more times. The library targeted TCRbeta and was prepared with unique molecular identifiers. A single record per CDR3 protein comes from TCRdb applying MiXCR to the PCR reads. The data contain 190,000 or so distinct CDR3 sequences, 6.5% to 7.5% of them singletons.

This TCR came from a human donor who donated a stem cell graft to a child with Wiskott-Aldrich syndrome. The specimen was PBMCs from the stem cell graft donor, collected from the stem cell graft. This chain connects TRBV6-5 to TRBJ2-3; TRBD2 is a possible D gene (6 bases). DNA of the CDR3: TGTGCCAGCAGTGGAGGGTACGGTACGCAGTATTTT. Its translation is CASSGGYGTQYF.